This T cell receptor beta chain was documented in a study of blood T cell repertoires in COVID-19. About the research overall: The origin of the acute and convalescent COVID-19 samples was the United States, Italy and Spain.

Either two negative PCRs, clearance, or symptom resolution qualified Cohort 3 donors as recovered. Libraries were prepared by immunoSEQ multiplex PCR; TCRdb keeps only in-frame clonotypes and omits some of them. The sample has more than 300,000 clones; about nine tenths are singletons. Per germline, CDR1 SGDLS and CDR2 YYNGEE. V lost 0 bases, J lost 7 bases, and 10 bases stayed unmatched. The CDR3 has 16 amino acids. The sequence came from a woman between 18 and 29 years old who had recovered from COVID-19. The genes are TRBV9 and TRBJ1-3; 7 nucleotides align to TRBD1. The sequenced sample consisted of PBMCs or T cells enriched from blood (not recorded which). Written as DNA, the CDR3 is TGTGCCAGCAGCGTAGGGCCCAACAGGGGAAAGAACACCATATATTTT. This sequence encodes CASSVGPNRGKNTIYF.